These 31 T cell receptor beta chains came from one sample sequenced in a study of CD8 T cells in Susac syndrome. Reverse transcription used about 0.45 to 1 ug RNA and random hexamers. Each CDR3 protein gets one entry after TCRdb re-called the immunoSEQ multiplex PCR reads with MiXCR. Here the sample spans about 150,000 distinct CDR3 sequences, roughly 96% being singletons. Sample: CD4+ T cells from PBMCs. The origin of the receptors is a human donor with Susac syndrome.

The chain recombines TRBV29-1 with TRBJ2-7; TRBD2 aligns across 7 bases. V dropped 4 bases and J dropped 4; count of bases not matched to a gene: 1. The CDR3 has 11 residues. In germline, CDR1 is SQVTM, CDR2 ANQGSEA. For the CDR3, the DNA is TGCAGCGTTGGGGGGGGTTACGAGCAGTACTTC. Amino acid sequence: CSVGGGYEQYF.

This chain connects TRBV6-2 or TRBV6-3 to TRBJ2-7; the D gene could be TRBD1 or TRBD2 (5 bases each). V lost 8 bases to trimming and J lost 4 bases, with 18 bases between them. Germline V lookup: CDR1 MNHEY, CDR2 SVGEGT. The CDR3 length is 14 residues. The CDR3 spells CASLMGDWGYEQYF. CDR3 bases: TGTGCCAGCCTAATGGGGGATTGGGGTTACGAGCAGTACTTC.

The J gene is TRBJ1-2, the V gene TRBV29-1; TRBD1 aligns across 9 bases. Germline lookup yields CDR1 SQVTM and CDR2 ANQGSEA. The V gene end was trimmed by 7 bases and the J gene end by 7 bases; junction bases not matched to a gene: 10. CDR3 length: 13 residues. CDR3: CSASGTGSGGYTF. The CDR3 bases are TGCAGCGCCTCCGGGACAGGGAGTGGTGGCTACACCTTC.

This clonotype came up a few times. The chain recombines TRBV18 with TRBJ2-2; D not certain. V was pared by 2 bases and J by 1 base, with 8 bases between. The CDR3 extends over 15 amino acids. Looked up from germline, CDR1 is KGHSH and CDR2 is LQKENI. This chain's CDR3 is CASSPTGLNTGELFF. CDR3 DNA: TGTGCCAGCTCACCAACCGGGTTGAACACCGGGGAGCTGTTTTTT.

The chain carries TRBV7-9 and TRBJ2-7; possibly TRBD2 for D (5 bases). The CDR3 length is 13 residues. Germline lookup yields CDR1 SEHNR and CDR2 FQNEAQ (reference sequence). V lost 4 bases and J lost 4, with 11 bases in between. The CDR3 nucleotides are TGTGCCAGCAGCTCCCAATCGGGGTACGAGCAGTACTTC. It yields the protein CASSSQSGYEQYF.

This sequence joins TRBV5-1 and TRBJ1-2, with 8 bases lining up with TRBD1. This CDR3 has 14 residues. The trim removed 1 base at V and 8 bases at J, leaving 7 bases unmatched. Germline V gene sequence: CDR1 SGHRS, CDR2 YFSETQ. CDR3 bases: TGCGCCAGCAGCTTGAGGACAGGGCCGGAGGGCTACACCTTC. Translating it yields CASSLRTGPEGYTF. Full variable domain (rest looked up from reference TRBV5-1 and TRBJ1-2): KAGVTQTPRYLIKTRGQQVTLSCSPISGHRSVSWYQQTPGQGLQFLFEYFSETQRNKGNFPGRFSGRQFSNSRSEMNVSTLELGDSALYLCASSLRTGPEGYTFGSGTRLTVV.

A single count supports this clonotype. The chain links TRBV29-1 to TRBJ2-5, with D unclear. The V and J ends lost 2 bases and 6 bases respectively, with 13 bases between them. This CDR3 spans 13 amino acids. Germline V lookup: CDR1 SQVTM, CDR2 ANQGSEA. The CDR3 DNA reads TGCAGCGTTGAACTGGGGTTGAGAAAGACCCAGTACTTC. Translated, it gives CSVELGLRKTQYF.

V usage is TRBV24-1 and J usage is TRBJ2-1; D gene uncertain. The CDR3 has 14 amino acids. Germline V CDR1 and CDR2: KGHDR, SFDVKD. Trimming took 2 bases from V and 4 from J, leaving 8 bases between them. CDR3 DNA sequence: TGTGCCACCAGTGATTCGGGCCCGTACAATGAGCAGTTCTTC. This encodes CATSDSGPYNEQFF.

This chain links TRBV10-3 with TRBJ2-2; D is perhaps TRBD1 (5 bases). V lost 3 bases and J 5 bases, leaving 7 bases between the germline ends. Germline CDR1 is ENHRY and CDR2 is SYGVKD. CDR3 size: 13 residues. The CDR3 DNA sequence: TGTGCCATCAGTGAAGGGGATACCGGGGAGCTGTTTTTT. It specifies CAISEGDTGELFF.

The chain combines TRBV13 with TRBJ2-5; TRBD2 agrees at 9 bases. Germline V gives CDR1 PRHDT, CDR2 FYEKMQ (reference sequence). V trimming: 8 bases; J trimming: 1 base; junction bases outside the gene matches: 8. This CDR3 is 15 amino acids long. The CDR3 DNA reads TGTGCCAGCCGGAGGCTAGCGGGGACCCAAGAGACCCAGTACTTC. Translating gives CASRRLAGTQETQYF. The complete variable domain, with remaining parts taken from reference TRBV13 and TRBJ2-5, reads AAGVIQSPRHLIKEKRETATLKCYPIPRHDTVYWYQQGPGQDPQFLISFYEKMQSDKGSIPDRFSAQQFSDYHSELNMSSLELGDSALYFCASRRLAGTQETQYFGPGTRLLVL.

This clonotype was observed a single time. The rearrangement uses TRBV29-1 and TRBJ2-1, with TRBD2 matching 9 bases. Germline assignment: CDR1 SQVTM and CDR2 ANQGSEA. The CDR3 consists of 14 residues. J lost 3 bases, V lost 6 bases, and 6 bases had no gene match. The chain's CDR3 is CSVLWRGGYNEQFF. The DNA of the CDR3 is TGCAGCGTCCTCTGGCGGGGGGGCTACAATGAGCAGTTCTTC.

This chain connects TRBV25-1 to TRBJ1-5, with D unresolved. V was cut by 1 base and J by 6 bases, with 7 bases left in between. CDR3 length: 13 residues. Per the germline V gene, CDR1 is MGHDK and CDR2 is SYGVNS. The CDR3 DNA is TGTGCCAGCAGTGAATCGGGTGGTCAGCCCCAGCATTTT. Translation: CASSESGGQPQHF.

The chain carries TRBV2 and TRBJ2-5, with D hard to call. The germline gives CDR1 SNHLY, CDR2 FYNNEI. The CDR3 has 14 amino acids. Trimming took 3 bases from V and 1 from J, leaving 9 bases between them. In nucleotides, the CDR3 is TGTGCCAGCAGTGAGCTGACTCGCCAAGAGACCCAGTACTTC. The encoded protein is CASSELTRQETQYF.

The chain joins TRBV12-3 or TRBV12-4 to TRBJ1-4; no clear D. The V end was cut by 3 bases, the J end by 8 bases, with 13 bases between. The CDR3 runs 14 residues. The CDR3 spells CASSLAGIAEKLFF. The CDR3 nucleotides read TGTGCCAGCAGTTTGGCTGGGATCGCAGAAAAACTGTTTTTT.

The chain joins TRBV27 to TRBJ1-2; D is ambiguous. The CDR3 consists of 18 residues. Trimming stripped 5 bases from V and 0 bases from J, with 22 bases between. The germline V gene encodes CDR1 MNHEY and CDR2 SMNVEV (reference sequence). CDR3 in amino acids: CASSLCTGWAPANYGYTF. CDR3 coding DNA: TGTGCCAGCAGTCTGTGCACCGGATGGGCCCCAGCTAACTATGGCTACACCTTC.

The chain combines TRBV5-1 with TRBJ1-1, with D perhaps matching TRBD1 (5 bases). CDR1 and CDR2 (germline): SGHRS, YFSETQ. With 4 bases removed from V and 0 bases from J, the gap between germline ends came to 16 bases. There are 16 residues in the CDR3. CDR3 coding DNA: TGCGCCAGCAGCCCTCAGGGAGGTGGGATGAACACTGAAGCTTTCTTT. It translates to CASSPQGGGMNTEAFF.

The rearrangement uses TRBV24-1 and TRBJ2-3, with 7 bases identical to TRBD1. V shed 3 bases and J 6 bases; nucleotides not matched to a gene: 5. This CDR3 has 14 amino acids. Germline V gene sequence: CDR1 KGHDR, CDR2 SFDVKD. DNA of the CDR3: TGTGCCACCAGTGATCCAACAGGGGACGATACGCAGTATTTT. Amino acid sequence: CATSDPTGDDTQYF.

This rearrangement joins TRBV6-5 to TRBJ1-1, with a possible D match to TRBD1 (5 bases). CDR1 and CDR2 (germline): MNHEY, SVGAGI. Trimming removed 0 bases from V and 1 base from J, with 18 bases in between. This CDR3 is built from 18 residues. The CDR3, as DNA: TGTGCCAGCAGTTACTCGATCGGTCGGGGAGGGGCGAACACTGAAGCTTTCTTT. This encodes CASSYSIGRGGANTEAFF.

In its sample, this clonotype was seen once. The genes are TRBV5-4 and TRBJ1-4; 9 bases line up with TRBD1. The germline gives CDR1 SGHNT, CDR2 YYREEE (reference sequence). The CDR3 runs to 14 residues. Trimming removed 4 bases from V and 8 bases from J; junction bases left unmatched: 6. The CDR3 DNA reads TGTGCCAGCAGCAGGGGACAGGGCGACGAAAAACTGTTTTTT. Translation gives CASSRGQGDEKLFF. The full variable domain, with the rest looked up from reference TRBV5-4 and TRBJ1-4, is ETGVTQSPTHLIKTRGQQVTLRCSSQSGHNTVSWYQQALGQGPQFIFQYYREEENGRGNFPPRFSGLQFPNYSSELNVNALELDDSALYLCASSRGQGDEKLFFGSGTQLSVL.

The V call is TRBV7-3, the J call TRBJ2-3; D not resolved. With 5 bases removed from V and 4 bases from J, the gap between germline ends came to 7 bases. This CDR3 spans 12 amino acids. The germline V gene encodes CDR1 SGHTA and CDR2 FQGTGA. CDR3 in DNA: TGTGCCAGCAGCACCCCCCCAGATACGCAGTATTTT. Translated, it gives CASSTPPDTQYF.

The gene calls are TRBV9 and TRBJ1-2; D is undetermined. V lost 0 bases, J lost 6 bases, and 12 bases lay in between. Per the germline V gene, CDR1 is SGDLS and CDR2 is YYNGEE. The CDR3 contains 14 residues. This chain's CDR3 is CASSVDPLRHGYTF. The CDR3 DNA follows: TGTGCCAGCAGCGTAGATCCCCTTCGCCATGGCTACACCTTC.

This sequence joins TRBV7-9 and TRBJ1-2; 9 nucleotides align to TRBD1. Germline V gene data show CDR1 as SEHNR and CDR2 as FQNEAQ (reference sequence). J gave up 4 bases and V 5 bases, and 8 bases lay outside the gene matches. The CDR3 has 15 amino acids. The CDR3 here is CASSRGTGQGYGYTF. The CDR3 DNA reads TGTGCCAGCAGCCGCGGGACAGGGCAAGGCTATGGCTACACCTTC.

The J gene is TRBJ2-4, the V gene TRBV3-1; 9 bases agree with TRBD2. From germline, CDR1 is LGHDT and CDR2 YNNKEL (reference sequence). With 4 bases clipped from V and 0 bases from J, the junction kept 10 bases outside the gene matches. There are 18 residues in the CDR3. Written as DNA, the CDR3 is TGTGCCAGCAGCCCCATCCTCCATAGCGGGGGAGCCAAAAACATTCAGTACTTC. This gives the protein CASSPILHSGGAKNIQYF. Looking up the rest from reference TRBV3-1 and TRBJ2-4 gives the full variable domain: DTAVSQTPKYLVTQMGNDKSIKCEQNLGHDTMYWYKQDSKKFLKIMFSYNNKELIINETVPNRFSPKSPDKAHLNLHINSLELGDSAVYFCASSPILHSGGAKNIQYFGAGTRLSVL.

The chain combines TRBV10-3 with TRBJ1-3, with D perhaps TRBD1 (5 bases). V was trimmed by 6 bases and J by 11 bases, leaving 14 bases between them. The germline V gene has CDR1 ENHRY and CDR2 SYGVKD. This CDR3 region has 12 residues. The DNA for the CDR3 is TGTGCCATCAGCGCGGGGGGGGTCGCCATATATTTT. Translated, it gives CAISAGGVAIYF.

The chain recombines TRBV7-6 with TRBJ2-5; 8 bases are a match to TRBD2. Losses at the gene ends were 5 bases for V and 5 bases for J; bases not matched to a gene: 7. This CDR3 spans 14 amino acids. Germline CDR1 reads SGHVS; CDR2 reads FNYEAQ. CDR3 coding DNA: TGTGCCAGCAGCCTTGTCGGGGGGGAGGAGACCCAGTACTTC. Translation: CASSLVGGEETQYF.

The rearrangement joins TRBV27 to TRBJ1-6; TRBD1 aligns across 8 bases. Germline CDR1 MNHEY, CDR2 SMNVEV (reference sequence). With 8 bases clipped from V and 6 bases from J, the junction kept 3 bases outside the gene matches. This CDR3 has 13 residues. The CDR3 DNA sequence: TGTGCCAGCCTTGGACAGGGTAATTCACCCCTCCACTTT. The encoded protein is CASLGQGNSPLHF.

This rearrangement joins TRBV9 to TRBJ2-1, with 8 bases that match TRBD2. This CDR3 has 15 amino acids. Germline CDR1 is SGDLS and CDR2 is YYNGEE. V was pared by 2 bases and J by 2 bases, with 3 bases of the junction left unmatched. CDR3 coding DNA: TGTGCCAGCAGCGTCGGGGGGGGGCCCTACAATGAGCAGTTCTTC. It specifies CASSVGGGPYNEQFF.

This clonotype was counted between two and nine times. The chain combines TRBV7-2 with TRBJ1-5; TRBD1 might be the D (5 bases). The V gene's germline CDR1 is SGHTA and CDR2 FQGNSA. The CDR3 length is 15 residues. Trimming shortened V by 5 bases and J by 0 bases, and 11 bases separated the two germline ends. The CDR3 loop is CASSRGGNSNQPQHF. In nucleotides, the CDR3 is TGTGCCAGCAGCCGGGGGGGAAATAGCAATCAGCCCCAGCATTTT.

The V and J genes are TRBV20-1 and TRBJ1-6; maybe TRBD1 (5 bases). CDR3 length equals 13 residues. Germline lookup yields CDR1 DFQATT and CDR2 SNEGSKA (reference sequence). The germline V and J ends were trimmed by 3 bases and 10 bases, with 13 bases remaining between them. CDR3 nucleotide sequence: TGCAGTGCTAGTGGGGGGGAAGGCTCACCCCTCCACTTT. Translating gives CSASGGEGSPLHF.

The rearrangement joins TRBV4-2 to TRBJ1-3; possible D gene TRBD1, 5 bases. Looked up from germline, CDR1 is LGHNA and CDR2 is YNFKEQ. The germline V and J ends were trimmed by 4 bases and 0 bases, with 13 bases remaining between them. The CDR3 totals 16 residues. The DNA for the CDR3 is TGTGCCAGCAGCCCGGGCAGGGCGAGCTCTGGAAACACCATATATTTT. Its translation: CASSPGRASSGNTIYF.

The chain is built from TRBV4-2 and TRBJ2-2; the D gene is possibly TRBD1 (6 bases). Germline CDR1 and CDR2: LGHNA and YNFKEQ. Trimming left V 2 bases short and J 0 bases short, with 13 bases between. This CDR3 is built from 17 residues. The CDR3 DNA reads TGTGCCAGCAGCCAACGACAGGCGACGACGAACACCGGGGAGCTGTTTTTT. Its translation is CASSQRQATTNTGELFF.